The clone carrying this TCR beta chain was recorded only once. Antigen specificity is unknown. This record belongs to a study of cytomegalovirus exposure and HLA in healthy donors. The CDR3 spans 12 residues. The germline gives CDR1 MNHNY, CDR2 SVGAGI (reference sequence). V was clipped by 5 bases and J by 9 bases; unmatched bases: 4. General study points: Productive status was seen about 90% or about 30% of the time for most TCR beta V segments in an earlier analysis. Several V segments, TRBV6-2 and TRBV6-3 among them, could not be told apart and were dropped. At a 0.05 false discovery rate, a later analysis found some 17,000 TCR beta sequences to be associated with HLA alleles.

The study ran its PCR with 60 Vbeta and 13 Jbeta primers. Sequenced by immunoSEQ multiplex PCR; TCRdb stores in-frame clones only, minus some. The profile shows approximately 190,000 clones, 80% to 85% of them singletons. V usage is TRBV6-6 and J usage is TRBJ2-1, with TRBD1 identical over 7 bases. This TCR was sampled from a boy aged 5-17 years in good health and CMV-seronegative. The sample consisted of PBMCs. The DNA of the CDR3 is TGTGCCAGCAGTGACAGGGTGGTTGAGCAGTTCTTC. Protein sequence: CASSDRVVEQFF.